What follows describes a single T cell receptor (beta chain). Its antigen is not known. Primers for the PCR totalled 60 Vbeta and 13 Jbeta. Profiled with immunoSEQ multiplex PCR; TCRdb holds only in-frame clones, not every one. The sample has over 50,000 clones; approximately 87% are singletons. This sample stems from a study of cytomegalovirus exposure and HLA in healthy donors. Study findings and constraints: Reportedly, a later analysis found an Asian-associated ancestry cluster had fewer N-insertions than the approximately 700-donor mean.

Sequencing input: PBMCs. The receptor was isolated from a man aged 18 to 29 in good health and CMV-seronegative.

The CDR3 DNA is TGTGCCAGCAGCCGCGGGGGAGAGGGGACCCAGTACTTC. This encodes CASSRGGEGTQYF. The rearrangement uses TRBV6-6 and TRBJ2-5, with 7 positions matching TRBD2. Germline CDR1 is MNHNY and CDR2 is SVGAGI (reference sequence). The V and J ends lost 6 bases and 7 bases, in that order; junction bases with no gene match: 8. The CDR3 sequence is 13 residues long.